Below are 17 T cell receptor beta chains sequenced from a single sample in a study of T-cell reconstitution after alpha-beta-depleted transplantation in children. Unique molecular identifiers were built into the TCRbeta library. In TCRdb, the PCR reads were re-called with MiXCR into one record per CDR3 protein. The table includes 120,000 to 150,000 distinct CDR3 sequences, more than 8% detected once. Sequenced here: PBMCs, mostly from graft donor cells, sampled 180 days after TCRalphabeta/CD19-depleted stem cell transplant. All receptors derive from a female patient aged 2-15 years who had a stem cell transplant for congenital amegakaryocytic thrombocytopenia, so the T cells may come from the graft donor.

This clonotype appeared once. The J gene is TRBJ1-6, the V gene TRBV4-2, with 8 bases lining up with TRBD1. This CDR3 has 18 amino acids. V was clipped by 4 bases and J by 6 bases; unmatched bases: 14. Germline CDR1 LGHNA, CDR2 YNFKEQ. This CDR3 is CASSPLGQVGFINSPLHF. CDR3 nucleotide sequence: TGTGCCAGCAGCCCACTGGGACAGGTCGGCTTTATTAATTCACCCCTCCACTTT.

The chain combines TRBV9 with TRBJ1-1; 8 nucleotides align to TRBD1. V lost 6 bases and J lost 4; bases outside the gene matches: 11. There are 15 residues in the CDR3. Germline assignment: CDR1 SGDLS and CDR2 YYNGEE. CDR3 bases: TGTGCCAGCAAAAGAATCCAGGGGGCGAGCACTGAAGCTTTCTTT. As protein: CASKRIQGASTEAFF.

This clonotype was found many times. The chain couples TRBV20-1 to TRBJ2-1; 9 bases are shared with TRBD2. The germline V gene encodes CDR1 DFQATT and CDR2 SNEGSKA (reference sequence). The CDR3 runs to 14 residues. Trimming cost V 3 bases and J 5 bases; bases outside gene matches: 5. CDR3: CSASAGTSNNEQFF. The CDR3, as DNA: TGCAGTGCTAGCGCCGGGACTAGCAACAATGAGCAGTTCTTC.

This clonotype showed up many times. This chain uses TRBV20-1 with TRBJ2-7; a possible D gene is TRBD2 (5 bases). The CDR3 covers 11 residues. V was shortened by 5 bases and J by 4 bases, with 9 bases between the two germline ends. Germline values: CDR1 DFQATT, CDR2 SNEGSKA (reference sequence). The CDR3 sequence is CSAWESYEQYF. In DNA form, the CDR3 reads TGCAGTGCTTGGGAGAGTTACGAGCAGTACTTC.

This clonotype was recorded many times. V usage is TRBV29-1 and J usage is TRBJ1-4; a possible D gene is TRBD1 (6 bases). Germline V lookup: CDR1 SQVTM, CDR2 ANQGSEA. The CDR3 consists of 12 residues. Trimming removed 7 bases from V and 5 bases from J, with 11 bases in between. CDR3 protein: CSAKGENEKLFF. In DNA, the CDR3 is TGCAGCGCAAAGGGGGAGAATGAAAAACTGTTTTTT.

The sample holds many counts of this clonotype. V and J are TRBV7-9 and TRBJ2-3; D call uncertain. CDR1 and CDR2 from the germline V gene are SEHNR and FQNEAQ (reference sequence). There are 13 residues in the CDR3. Trimming stripped 1 base from V and 2 bases from J, with 4 bases between. The CDR3 sequence is CASSLGPTDTQYF. CDR3 nucleotides: TGTGCCAGCAGCTTAGGCCCCACAGATACGCAGTATTTT.

This clonotype was seen many times. This chain links TRBV5-1 with TRBJ1-1; D remains ambiguous. This CDR3 is 16 amino acids long. The germline gives CDR1 SGHRS, CDR2 YFSETQ. Trimming removed 5 bases at V and 0 bases at J, with 17 bases between. CDR3 bases: TGCGCCAGCAGTTCCGGGGTTGTGGGGATGAACACTGAAGCTTTCTTT. Translated: CASSSGVVGMNTEAFF.

This clonotype was picked up a small number of times. The chain recombines TRBV12-3 or TRBV12-4 with TRBJ1-5; possibly TRBD1 for D (5 bases). The CDR3 extends over 14 amino acids. V was trimmed by 3 bases and J by 5 bases, leaving 11 bases between them. In DNA form, the CDR3 reads TGTGCCAGCAGTTTGAAAGGGGCGCATCAGCCCCAGCATTTT. It translates to CASSLKGAHQPQHF.

The chain couples TRBV20-1 to TRBJ2-7, with 8 bases aligning to TRBD2. From germline, CDR1 is DFQATT and CDR2 SNEGSKA (reference sequence). The CDR3 contains 14 residues. V trimming: 5 bases; J trimming: 2 bases; junction bases outside the gene matches: 8. The CDR3 bases are TGCAGTGCTTCACAGCGGGGGCCAACCTACGAGCAGTACTTC. Its protein is CSASQRGPTYEQYF.

The rearrangement joins TRBV4-2 to TRBJ2-3; D ambiguous. Germline lookup yields CDR1 LGHNA and CDR2 YNFKEQ. The V end lost 1 base, the J end lost 0 bases, and 11 bases lay between the germline ends. The CDR3 has 16 amino acids. The DNA of the CDR3 is TGTGCCAGCAGCCAAGGCATCGCGCCTAGCACAGATACGCAGTATTTT. It codes for CASSQGIAPSTDTQYF.

This clonotype has ten or more counts. The chain combines TRBV12-3 or TRBV12-4 with TRBJ1-2, with TRBD1 identical over 7 bases. The CDR3 has 14 amino acids. J gave up 8 bases and V 6 bases, and 12 bases lay outside the gene matches. CDR3 loop: CASSSTGIHGGYTF. As DNA, the CDR3 is TGTGCCAGCAGCTCGACAGGGATACATGGCGGCTACACCTTC.

As regards this clonotype: Since a much larger clone is just one base distant, this may be a read error. This chain links TRBV3-1 with TRBJ2-5; 12 bases are a match to TRBD2. Germline V gives CDR1 LGHDT, CDR2 YNNKEL (reference sequence). This CDR3 has 14 amino acids. CDR3 region: CASSQGLAGETKYF. The DNA of the CDR3 is TGTGCCAGCAGCCAAGGACTAGCGGGAGAGACCAAGTACTTC.

This clonotype was seen many times. This chain links TRBV27 with TRBJ2-7, with D unresolved. V lost 6 bases to trimming and J lost 3 bases, with 18 bases between them. Looked up from germline, CDR1 is MNHEY and CDR2 is SMNVEV (reference sequence). CDR3 length: 15 amino acids. The DNA for the CDR3 is TGTGCCAGCAGAAGAAGTAGATTCCAGGACTACGAGCAGTACTTC. Encoded protein: CASRRSRFQDYEQYF.

The J gene is TRBJ2-2, the V gene TRBV6-5, with no clear D. The V gene's germline CDR1 is MNHEY and CDR2 SVGAGI. V shed 2 bases and J shed 1 base, with 5 bases lying between them. The CDR3 extends over 14 amino acids. CDR3 amino acids: CASSYRVNTGELFF. The CDR3 DNA reads as TGTGCCAGCAGTTACAGGGTGAACACCGGGGAGCTGTTTTTT.

This clonotype has only a few counts. This sequence joins TRBV7-3 and TRBJ2-1; 8 positions agree with TRBD2. Trimming removed 1 base from V and 2 bases from J; junction bases left unmatched: 10. The CDR3 spans 18 residues. Germline values: CDR1 SGHTA, CDR2 FQGTGA. This CDR3 is CASSLRASGYSAYNEQFF. The CDR3 nucleotides are TGTGCCAGCAGCTTAAGGGCTAGCGGGTACTCGGCCTACAATGAGCAGTTCTTC.

This clonotype has at least ten counts. The chain uses TRBV7-2 and TRBJ2-5, with D unclear. The CDR3 contains 14 residues. V gave up 3 bases and J gave up 4 bases, with 12 bases separating them. CDR1 is SGHTA, CDR2 FQGNSA, per germline. The CDR3 DNA reads TGTGCCAGCAGCTTCCCGTGGGGTCCAGAGACCCAGTACTTC. It encodes CASSFPWGPETQYF.

The chain recombines TRBV28 with TRBJ1-4, with D possibly being TRBD1 (5 bases). Germline V gene lookup returns CDR1 MDHEN and CDR2 SYDVKM. The V end was cut by 2 bases, the J end by 4 bases, with 11 bases between. This CDR3 contains 15 residues. CDR3 sequence (DNA): TGTGCCAGCAGTTTAAGCCTCGGGGGTAATGAAAAACTGTTTTTT. This gives the protein CASSLSLGGNEKLFF.